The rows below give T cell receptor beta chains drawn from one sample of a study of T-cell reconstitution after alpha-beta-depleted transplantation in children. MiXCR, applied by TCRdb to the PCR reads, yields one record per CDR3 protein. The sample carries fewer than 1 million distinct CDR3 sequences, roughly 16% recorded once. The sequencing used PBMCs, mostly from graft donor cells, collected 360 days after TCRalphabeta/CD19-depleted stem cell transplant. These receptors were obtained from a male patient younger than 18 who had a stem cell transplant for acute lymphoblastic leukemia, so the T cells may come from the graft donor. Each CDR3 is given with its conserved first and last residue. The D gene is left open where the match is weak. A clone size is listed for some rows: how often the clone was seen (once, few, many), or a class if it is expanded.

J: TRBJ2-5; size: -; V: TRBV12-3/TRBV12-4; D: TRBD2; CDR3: CASRGLAGRETQYF; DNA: TGTGCCAGCAGGGGACTAGCGGGCCGAGAGACCCAGTACTTC
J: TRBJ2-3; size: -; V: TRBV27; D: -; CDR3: CASSFAPGTYTDTQYF; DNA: TGTGCCAGCAGTTTTGCACCCGGGACCTACACAGATACGCAGTATTTT
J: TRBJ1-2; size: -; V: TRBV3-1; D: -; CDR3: CASSQGTNGYTF; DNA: TGTGCCAGCAGCCAAGGAACTAATGGCTACACCTTC
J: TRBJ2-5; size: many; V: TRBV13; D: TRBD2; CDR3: CASSPRLAGEMLGETQYF; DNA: TGTGCCAGCAGCCCAAGACTAGCGGGAGAAATGTTGGGAGAGACCCAGTACTTC
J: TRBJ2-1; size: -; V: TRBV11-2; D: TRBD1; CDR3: CASSFPTGANEQFF; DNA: TGTGCCAGCAGCTTTCCGACAGGGGCCAATGAGCAGTTCTTC
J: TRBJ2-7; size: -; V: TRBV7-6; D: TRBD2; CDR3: CASSLERGANNEQYF; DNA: TGTGCCAGCAGCCTTGAGCGGGGAGCTAACAACGAGCAGTACTTC
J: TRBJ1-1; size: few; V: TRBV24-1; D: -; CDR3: CATREGLNTEAFF; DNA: TGTGCCACCAGGGAGGGGCTGAACACTGAAGCTTTCTTT
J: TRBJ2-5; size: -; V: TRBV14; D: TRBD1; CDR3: CASSLWTGAPRETQYF; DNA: TGTGCCAGCAGTCTTTGGACAGGGGCCCCCAGAGAGACCCAGTACTTC
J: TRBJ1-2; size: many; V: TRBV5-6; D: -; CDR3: CASSSTDRNYGYTF; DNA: TGTGCCAGCAGCTCGACCGACCGTAACTATGGCTACACCTTC
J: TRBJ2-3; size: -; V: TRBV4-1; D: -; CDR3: CASSQVTRIADTQYF; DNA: TGCGCCAGCAGCCAGGTGACTAGAATAGCAGATACGCAGTATTTT
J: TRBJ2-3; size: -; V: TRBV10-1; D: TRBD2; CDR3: CATRGSGSSADTQYF; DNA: TGCGCCACCCGGGGTAGCGGGAGTTCAGCAGATACGCAGTATTTT
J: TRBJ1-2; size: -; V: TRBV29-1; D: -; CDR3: CSVDLARGIYGYTF; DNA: TGCAGCGTTGATTTGGCACGGGGGATCTATGGCTACACCTTC
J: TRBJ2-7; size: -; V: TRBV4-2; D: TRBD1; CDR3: CASSQDGTGYEQYF; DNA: TGTGCCAGCAGCCAAGATGGGACAGGCTACGAGCAGTACTTC
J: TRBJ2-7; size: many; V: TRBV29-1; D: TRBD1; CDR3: CSVTSGTGGSEQYF; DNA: TGCAGCGTCACCTCCGGGACAGGGGGGAGCGAGCAGTACTTC
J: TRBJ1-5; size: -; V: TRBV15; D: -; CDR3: CATSRDFSAGRRVSQPQHF; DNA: TGTGCCACCAGCAGAGATTTTTCGGCAGGGCGTCGTGTCTCGCAGCCCCAGCATTTT
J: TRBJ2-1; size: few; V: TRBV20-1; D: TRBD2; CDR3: CSALTSGRAIEQFF; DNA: TGCAGTGCCCTGACTAGCGGGAGGGCCATTGAGCAGTTCTTC
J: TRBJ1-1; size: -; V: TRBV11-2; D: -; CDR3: CASSLVTGMDSAFF; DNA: TGTGCCAGCAGCTTAGTTACGGGAATGGATTCAGCTTTCTTT
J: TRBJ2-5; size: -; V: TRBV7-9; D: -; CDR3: CASPPGASQETQYF; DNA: TGTGCCAGCCCCCCAGGGGCCAGTCAAGAGACCCAGTACTTC
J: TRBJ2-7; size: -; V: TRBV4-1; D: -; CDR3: CASSQILVTYEQYF; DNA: TGCGCCAGCAGCCAAATCCTGGTCACCTACGAGCAGTACTTC
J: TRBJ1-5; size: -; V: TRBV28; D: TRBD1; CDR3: CASSPTGGRYQPQHF; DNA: TGTGCCAGCAGTCCAACAGGGGGCAGGTATCAGCCCCAGCATTTT
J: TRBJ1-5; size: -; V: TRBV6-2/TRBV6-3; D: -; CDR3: CASNSAGGPNQPQHF; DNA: TGTGCCAGCAACTCTGCGGGGGGACCCAATCAGCCCCAGCATTTT
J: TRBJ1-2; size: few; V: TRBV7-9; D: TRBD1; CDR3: CASSPGQPFYGYTF; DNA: TGTGCCAGCAGCCCGGGACAGCCTTTCTATGGCTACACCTTC
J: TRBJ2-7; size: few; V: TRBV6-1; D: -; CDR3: CASSEATGTFYEQYF; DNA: TGTGCCAGCAGTGAAGCCACCGGGACATTCTACGAGCAGTACTTC
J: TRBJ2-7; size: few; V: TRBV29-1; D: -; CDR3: CSVEVTKTYEQYF; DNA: TGCAGCGTTGAAGTAACGAAGACCTACGAGCAGTACTTC
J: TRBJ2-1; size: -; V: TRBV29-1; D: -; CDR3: CSVEFGSSYNEQFF; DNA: TGCAGCGTTGAGTTCGGGAGCTCCTACAATGAGCAGTTCTTC
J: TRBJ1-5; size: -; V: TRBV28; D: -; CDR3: CASSLLGDYSNQPQHF; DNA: TGTGCCAGCAGTTTATTAGGGGATTATAGCAATCAGCCCCAGCATTTT
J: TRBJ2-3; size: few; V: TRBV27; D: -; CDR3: CASSETRSFTDTQYF; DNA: TGTGCCAGCAGCGAAACCCGATCCTTCACAGATACGCAGTATTTT
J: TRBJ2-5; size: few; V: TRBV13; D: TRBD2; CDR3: CASSGRTSGSGETQYF; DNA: TGTGCCAGCAGCGGTAGGACTAGCGGGAGTGGGGAGACCCAGTACTTC
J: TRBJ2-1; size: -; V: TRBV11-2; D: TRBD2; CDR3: CASSLVLALPSGVDNEQFF; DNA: TGTGCCAGCAGCTTAGTATTGGCCCTTCCTAGCGGAGTGGACAATGAGCAGTTCTTC
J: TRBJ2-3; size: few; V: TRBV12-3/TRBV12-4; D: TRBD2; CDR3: CASSPGLAGGTQDTQYF; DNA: TGTGCCAGCAGCCCCGGACTAGCGGGAGGAACCCAGGATACGCAGTATTTT
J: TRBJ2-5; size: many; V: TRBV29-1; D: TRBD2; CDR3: CSVESGRQGETQYF; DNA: TGCAGCGTTGAGAGCGGGAGGCAGGGAGAGACCCAGTACTTC
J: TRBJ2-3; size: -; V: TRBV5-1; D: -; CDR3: CASSLEGGYADTQYF; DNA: TGCGCCAGCAGCTTGGAAGGCGGGTACGCAGATACGCAGTATTTT
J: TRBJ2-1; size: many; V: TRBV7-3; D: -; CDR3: CASSPRQRGSYNEQFF; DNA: TGTGCCAGCAGCCCCCGTCAACGCGGGTCCTACAATGAGCAGTTCTTC
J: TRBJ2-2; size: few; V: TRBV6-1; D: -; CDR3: CASGALNTGELFF; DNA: TGTGCCAGCGGGGCTCTGAACACCGGGGAGCTGTTTTTT
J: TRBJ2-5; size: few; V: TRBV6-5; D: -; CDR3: CASSYSMDSSLTQYF; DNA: TGTGCCAGCAGTTACAGCATGGACAGTTCCCTGACCCAGTACTTC
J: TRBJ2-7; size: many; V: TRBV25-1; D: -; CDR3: CASLDKHYEQYF; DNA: TGTGCCAGCCTGGACAAACACTACGAGCAGTACTTC
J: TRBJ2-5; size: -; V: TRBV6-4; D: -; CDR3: CASSTRARETQYF; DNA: TGTGCCAGCAGTACCCGGGCTCGAGAGACCCAGTACTTC
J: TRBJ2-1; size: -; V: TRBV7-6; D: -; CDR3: CASSLGGGWAYNEQFF; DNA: TGTGCCAGCAGCTTAGGTGGGGGCTGGGCCTACAATGAGCAGTTCTTC
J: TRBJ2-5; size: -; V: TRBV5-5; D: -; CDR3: CASSKTEGQETQYF; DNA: TGTGCCAGCAGCAAGACCGAGGGCCAAGAGACCCAGTACTTC
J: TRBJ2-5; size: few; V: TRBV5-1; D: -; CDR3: CASSLEQEETQYF; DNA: TGCGCCAGCAGCTTGGAACAGGAAGAGACCCAGTACTTC
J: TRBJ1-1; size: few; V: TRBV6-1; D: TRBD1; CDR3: CASSEELRGTGTWTEAFF; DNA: TGTGCCAGCAGTGAAGAATTACGGGGGACAGGGACTTGGACTGAAGCTTTCTTT
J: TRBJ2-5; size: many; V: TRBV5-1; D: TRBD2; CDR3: CASSFGAGVWSETQYF; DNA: TGCGCCAGCAGCTTTGGAGCGGGAGTATGGTCAGAGACCCAGTACTTC